The clone carrying this TCR beta chain has more than one count but fewer than ten. What it binds is unknown. A minimum of 7 million PBMCs was isolated per sample. Primed by a sample-barcoded 5' primer and a J-beta primer mix, a second PCR proceeded for about 7 to 12 cycles. All cDNA molecules were each tagged by a template-switch adaptor with 12 random nucleotides. TCRdb reanalysed the 5' RACE reads using MiXCR and keeps one entry per CDR3 protein. Of fewer than 750,000 distinct CDR3 sequences in the sample, under 55% were seen once. These data are taken from a study of blood T cells in healthy people across ages. Study findings and constraints: Lack of knowledge of donor CMV status possibly confounded expanded clonotype changes.

Germline V gene lookup returns CDR1 SGDLS and CDR2 YYNGEE. Deletions cut 0 bases from V and 2 bases from J, with 12 bases between. The CDR3 extends over 16 amino acids. The TCR sequence derives from a man older than 75 in good health. This chain links TRBV9 with TRBJ2-1, with D maybe TRBD2 (5 bases). The sequenced sample was blood. CDR3: CASSVGSGSTYNEQFF. The CDR3 DNA reads TGTGCCAGCAGCGTAGGATCGGGGTCCACCTACAATGAGCAGTTCTTC. The variable domain in full, with the rest retrieved from reference TRBV9 and TRBJ2-1, is DSGVTQTPKHLITATGQRVTLRCSPRSGDLSVYWYQQSLDQGLQFLIQYYNGEERAKGNILERFSAQQFPDLHSELNLSSLELGDSALYFCASSVGSGSTYNEQFFGPGTRLTVL.